The sequence of this T cell receptor (beta chain) was determined in a study of blood T cell repertoires in COVID-19. V gave up 4 bases and J gave up 12 bases, with 23 bases separating them. The CDR3 consists of 15 residues. Germline V lookup: CDR1 SGDLS, CDR2 YYNGEE. Libraries were prepared by immunoSEQ multiplex PCR; TCRdb keeps only in-frame clonotypes and omits some of them. The sample shows hundreds of thousands of clones, roughly 90% of them seen only once. Sample: peripheral blood. J is TRBJ2-1 and V is TRBV9, with D maybe TRBD2 (5 bases). The TCR sequence derives from a woman aged 25 to 45 with COVID-19, enrolled during active disease. The CDR3 DNA is TGTGCCAGCAGCCCGCTAGCTGATACGTCGAACCGGCAGTTCTTC. As protein: CASSPLADTSNRQFF.